This T cell receptor (beta chain) was retrieved from a study of cytomegalovirus exposure and HLA in healthy donors. Study background: Drawn from HLA-typed donors, 80 million to 100 million unique TCRs were held in an early data release.

Study-wide results and caveats: Researchers had no immune exposure information except CMV serostatus available. A previous analysis found most TCR beta V segments productive roughly 87% or roughly 30% of the time.

PCR primers comprised 60 Vbeta and 13 Jbeta primers. Method: immunoSEQ multiplex PCR; TCRdb's copy keeps in-frame clones and lacks some. This sample has roughly 100,000 clones, with about three quarters found just once. Points on this clone: What it binds is unknown.

The CDR3 runs 16 residues. Trimming removed 1 base from V and 2 bases from J; junction bases left unmatched: 4. Germline loops: CDR1 LGHNA, CDR2 YNFKEQ. This receptor was identified in a woman in her 40s in good health and CMV-seropositive. Sequenced material: PBMCs. The V gene is TRBV4-2, the J gene TRBJ2-2; 7 nucleotides line up with TRBD2. The CDR3 DNA follows: TGTGCCAGCAGCCAAGTACTAGCGCTTAACACCGGGGAGCTGTTTTTT. It translates to CASSQVLALNTGELFF.